A selection of T cell receptor beta chains follows, all from one sample in a study of T cells in Graves' hyperthyroidism and ophthalmopathy. TCRdb used MiXCR to reprocess the multiplex PCR reads, holding one entry per CDR3 protein. Of a few hundred thousand distinct CDR3 sequences in the sample, 17% were seen once. The sample taken for sequencing was blood. These receptors originate from a woman aged 55-69 years with Graves' ophthalmopathy. Each CDR3 is given with its conserved first and last residue. A D gene is named only where the DNA matches it firmly. Clone size is not always given. Where it is, it says once, few, many or a class for expanded clones.

size,V,D,J,DNA,CDR3
many,TRBV29-1,.,TRBJ1-5,TGCAGCGTTGTCGGACAGAGCAATCAGCCCCAGCATTTT,CSVVGQSNQPQHF
.,TRBV5-1,TRBD2,TRBJ2-7,TGCGCCAGCGGCTCTAGCGGGAATTCCTACGAGCAGTACTTC,CASGSSGNSYEQYF
many,TRBV27,.,TRBJ2-3,TGTGCCAGCAGTTTCGCCTCCTCGAGGAGGACCACAGATACGCAGTATTTT,CASSFASSRRTTDTQYF
.,TRBV27,.,TRBJ2-3,TGTGCCAGCATCGCGTCTTTCCCAAGCACAGATACGCAGTATTTT,CASIASFPSTDTQYF
many,TRBV29-1,.,TRBJ1-1,TGCAGCGTTGAAGATCAGGGTAACACTGAAGCTTTCTTT,CSVEDQGNTEAFF
.,TRBV6-2/TRBV6-3,TRBD1,TRBJ1-6,TGTGCCAGCAGTTATCCGGGACAGTTTAATTCACCCCTCCACTTT,CASSYPGQFNSPLHF
many,TRBV12-3/TRBV12-4,.,TRBJ2-3,TGTGCCAGCAGTCCGCACCAGAGTTCCACAGATACGCAGTATTTT,CASSPHQSSTDTQYF
many,TRBV11-2,TRBD2,TRBJ2-7,TGTGCCAGCAGCTCGCCGGGACTAGCGACCTACGAGCAGTACTTC,CASSSPGLATYEQYF
.,TRBV7-8,TRBD1,TRBJ1-5,TGTGCCAGCAGCGAAAACAGGGGGCGGGTTACTCAGCCCCAGCATTTT,CASSENRGRVTQPQHF
few,TRBV20-1,.,TRBJ2-3,TGCAGTGCTATTGACCCGGGTCCCTTACCAGATACGCAGTATTTT,CSAIDPGPLPDTQYF
many,TRBV20-1,TRBD2,TRBJ2-7,TGCAGTGCTAGAGGGGATGTTTCGACCAGACTAGCGGGAATATACGAGCAGTACTTC,CSARGDVSTRLAGIYEQYF
many,TRBV7-2,.,TRBJ1-6,TGTGCCAGTGGCCGGGACTCTTCGAGTTCACCCCTCCACTTT,CASGRDSSSSPLHF